This T cell receptor (beta chain) was sequenced in a study of cytomegalovirus exposure and HLA in healthy donors. Vbeta (60) and Jbeta (13) primers were used in the PCR. Data came from immunoSEQ multiplex PCR; TCRdb stores just in-frame clones and leaves some out. The sample records roughly 100,000 clones, around 81% being singletons. Study observations and caveats: In vitro, a few CMV-associated chains proved specific for CMV antigens. A later analysis linked a missense variant in DCLRE1C to the trimming of TCR beta V and J genes. V segments that were indistinguishable, TRBV6-2 and TRBV6-3 among them, were omitted from analysis. There were reportedly fewer N-insertions in an Asian-associated ancestry cluster than the roughly 680-donor mean, in a later analysis.

For this clone: What it binds is not known.

V lost 0 bases and J lost 3, with 13 bases in between. Per germline, CDR1 SGDLS and CDR2 YYNGEE. This CDR3 region has 15 residues. The clonotype originates from a man in his forties or fifties in good health and CMV-seropositive. The sequencing sample was made of PBMCs. The chain has TRBV9 and TRBJ2-7; D unresolved. The DNA of the CDR3 is TGTGCCAGCAGCGTAGATGGTGGGCCGGTCTACGAGCAGTACTTC. Translating gives CASSVDGGPVYEQYF.